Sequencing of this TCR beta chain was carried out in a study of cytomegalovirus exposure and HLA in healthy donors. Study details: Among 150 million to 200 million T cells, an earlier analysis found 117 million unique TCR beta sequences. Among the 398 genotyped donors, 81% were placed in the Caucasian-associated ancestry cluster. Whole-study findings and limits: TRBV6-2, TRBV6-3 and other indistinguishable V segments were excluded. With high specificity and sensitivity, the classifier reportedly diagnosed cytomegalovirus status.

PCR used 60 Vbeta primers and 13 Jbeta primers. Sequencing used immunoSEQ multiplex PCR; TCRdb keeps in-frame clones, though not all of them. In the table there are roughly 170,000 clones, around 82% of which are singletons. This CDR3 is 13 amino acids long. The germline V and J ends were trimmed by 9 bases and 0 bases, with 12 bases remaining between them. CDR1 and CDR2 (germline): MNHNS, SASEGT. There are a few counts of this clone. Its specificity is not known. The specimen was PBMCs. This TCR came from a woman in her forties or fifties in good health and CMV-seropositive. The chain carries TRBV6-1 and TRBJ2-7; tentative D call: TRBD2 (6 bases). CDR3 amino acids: CASRMGGSYEQYF. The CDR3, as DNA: TGTGCCAGTCGCATGGGGGGCTCCTACGAGCAGTACTTC.